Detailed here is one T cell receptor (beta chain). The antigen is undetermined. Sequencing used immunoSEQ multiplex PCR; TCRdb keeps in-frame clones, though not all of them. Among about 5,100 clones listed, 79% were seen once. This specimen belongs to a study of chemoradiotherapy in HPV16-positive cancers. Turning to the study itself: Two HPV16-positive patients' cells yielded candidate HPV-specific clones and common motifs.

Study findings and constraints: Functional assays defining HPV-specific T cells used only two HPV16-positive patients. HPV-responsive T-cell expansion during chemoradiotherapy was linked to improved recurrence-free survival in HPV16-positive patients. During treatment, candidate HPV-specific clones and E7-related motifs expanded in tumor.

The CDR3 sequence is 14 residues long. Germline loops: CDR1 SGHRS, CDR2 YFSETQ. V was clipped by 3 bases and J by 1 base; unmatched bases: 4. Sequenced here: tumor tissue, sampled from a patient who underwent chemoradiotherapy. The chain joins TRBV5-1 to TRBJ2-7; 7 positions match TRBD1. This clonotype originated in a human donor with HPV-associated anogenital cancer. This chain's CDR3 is CASSSRDRSYEQYF. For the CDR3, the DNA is TGCGCCAGCAGCTCCCGGGACAGATCCTACGAGCAGTACTTC.